A single sample gave rise to the 26 T cell receptor beta chains below, sequenced in a study of blood T cell repertoires in COVID-19. Method: immunoSEQ multiplex PCR; TCRdb's copy keeps in-frame clones and lacks some. The sample contains some 200,000 clones, approximately 81% of which appear only once. Sequenced: peripheral blood. Every receptor here comes from a woman aged 80 or over with acute or convalescent COVID-19.

The V call is TRBV6-5, the J call TRBJ1-4, with D hard to call. The CDR3 consists of 13 residues. Germline loops: CDR1 MNHEY, CDR2 SVGAGI. Trimming took off 4 bases at V and 4 bases at J, with 7 bases between the two ends. The CDR3 is CASSFYYNEKLFF. The CDR3 bases are TGTGCCAGCAGTTTTTACTATAATGAAAAACTGTTTTTT.

Comments on this clone: An end of the junction differs from the germline gene, which may be a read error. Within the sample, other DNA sequences also encode this same CDR3. V usage is TRBV5-1 and J usage is TRBJ2-2, with D perhaps matching TRBD2 (5 bases). This CDR3 contains 15 residues. Germline CDR1 is SGHRS and CDR2 is YFSETQ. The CDR3 spells CASSYTDRGTGELFF. The CDR3 bases are TGCGCCAGCAGCTATACCGACCGGGGAACCGGGGAACTGTTTTTT.

The V call is TRBV24-1, the J call TRBJ2-1; TRBD2 agrees at 10 bases. This CDR3 comprises 17 residues. The germline CDR1 and CDR2 sequences are KGHDR and SFDVKD. V trimming: 0 bases; J trimming: 5 bases; junction bases outside the gene matches: 6. This CDR3 reads CATSDLQRTSGNNEQFF. Written as DNA, the CDR3 is TGTGCCACCAGTGATTTGCAGCGGACTAGCGGTAACAATGAGCAGTTCTTC.

The chain couples TRBV19 to TRBJ1-1; unclear D gene. The CDR3 runs to 15 residues. The ends were cut back, 3 bases at V and 5 bases at J, with 16 bases in the middle. From germline, CDR1 is LNHDA and CDR2 SQIVND (reference sequence). The CDR3 DNA reads as TGTGCCAGTAGTATCGCAGTGGACTTGCCGACTGAAGCTTTCTTT. Its translation: CASSIAVDLPTEAFF.

The rearrangement links TRBV28 to TRBJ1-6; TRBD1 matches 8 bases. The CDR3 contains 14 residues. V lost 7 bases and J lost 7; bases outside the gene matches: 6. From germline, CDR1 is MDHEN and CDR2 SYDVKM. CDR3 protein: CASNPTGENSPLHF. CDR3 bases: TGTGCCAGCAATCCGACAGGGGAGAATTCACCCCTCCACTTT. The whole variable domain, filled in from reference TRBV28 and TRBJ1-6, reads DVKVTQSSRYLVKRTGEKVFLECVQDMDHENMFWYRQDPGLGLRLIYFSYDVKMKEKGDIPEGYSVSREKKERFSLILESASTNQTSMYLCASNPTGENSPLHFGNGTRLTVT.

V usage is TRBV7-9 and J usage is TRBJ2-7, with 9 bases aligning to TRBD2. The CDR3 totals 14 residues. Germline values: CDR1 SEHNR, CDR2 FQNEAQ (reference sequence). With V trimmed by 5 bases and J by 2 bases, 4 bases remained unmatched. The CDR3: CASSTRTSAYEQYF. The CDR3, as DNA: TGTGCCAGCAGCACGAGGACTAGCGCCTACGAGCAGTACTTC.

There are a few counts of this clone. This sequence joins TRBV30 and TRBJ1-3; D is ambiguous. Trimming cost V 1 base and J 0 bases, with 10 bases left between them. The CDR3 runs 15 residues. Per germline, CDR1 GTSNPN and CDR2 SVGIG (reference sequence). Here the CDR3 reads CAWSGASHSGNTIYF. CDR3 sequence (DNA): TGTGCCTGGAGTGGGGCCAGCCACTCTGGAAACACCATATATTTT.

The chain joins TRBV6-5 to TRBJ2-7, with TRBD1 matching 9 bases. This CDR3 has 15 amino acids. V lost 2 bases, J lost 9 bases, and 11 bases stayed unmatched. From germline, CDR1 is MNHEY and CDR2 SVGAGI. CDR3 loop: CASSYDGTGRFGQYF. DNA for the CDR3: TGTGCCAGCAGTTACGACGGGACAGGGCGCTTCGGGCAGTACTTC.

This chain links TRBV19 with TRBJ2-5; weak D call: TRBD2 (6 bases). The V end lost 4 bases, the J end lost 4 bases, and 13 bases lay between the germline ends. The CDR3 loop spans 14 amino acids. CDR1 LNHDA and CDR2 SQIVND come from the germline V gene (reference sequence). CDR3 sequence reads: CASSTPGLSETQYF. CDR3 DNA: TGTGCCAGTAGTACTCCGGGACTTTCAGAGACCCAGTACTTC.

This clone showed up just a few times. The V and J genes are TRBV19 and TRBJ2-7; 9 bases fit TRBD2. V was pared by 5 bases and J by 5 bases, with 10 bases of the junction left unmatched. The CDR3 extends over 15 amino acids. The germline V gene has CDR1 LNHDA and CDR2 SQIVND (reference sequence). CDR3 nucleotides: TGTGCCAGTAGTGTTTCTAGCGGGGTTCGCAACGAGCAGTACTTC. Its protein product is CASSVSSGVRNEQYF.

V gene TRBV24-1 combines with J gene TRBJ2-7; perhaps TRBD1 as D (9 bases). Germline V gene data show CDR1 as KGHDR and CDR2 as SFDVKD. The CDR3 is 16 residues long. V gave up 5 bases and J gave up 2 bases, with 18 bases separating them. CDR3 nucleotides: TGTGCCACCAGTGCCCGGGAGGGACAGGGACCCTACGAGCAGTACTTC. Amino acid sequence: CATSAREGQGPYEQYF.

The chain couples TRBV30 to TRBJ2-7; 8 bases match TRBD2. The CDR3 extends over 15 amino acids. V dropped 0 bases and J dropped 6; count of bases not matched to a gene: 10. The germline V gene has CDR1 GTSNPN and CDR2 SVGIG (reference sequence). The CDR3 nucleotides read TGTGCCTGGAGTGTTGGAATAGCGGGATCGAGCGAGCAGTACTTC. It encodes CAWSVGIAGSSEQYF.

The chain employs TRBV11-2 and TRBJ2-1, with a possible D match to TRBD2 (5 bases). Germline V CDR1 and CDR2: SGHAT, FQNNGV. The CDR3 runs to 14 residues. Trimming removed 6 bases at V and 3 bases at J, with 12 bases between. CDR3 DNA sequence: TGTGCCAGCAGTCAGGACGGACTCTACAATGAGCAGTTCTTC. Protein sequence: CASSQDGLYNEQFF. Filled out from reference TRBV11-2 and TRBJ2-1, the complete variable domain reads EAGVAQSPRYKIIEKRQSVAFWCNPISGHATLYWYQQILGQGPKLLIQFQNNGVVDDSQLPKDRFSAERLKGVDSTLKIQPAKLEDSAVYLCASSQDGLYNEQFFGPGTRLTVL.

The genes are TRBV24-1 and TRBJ2-3, with D tentatively TRBD1 (6 bases). The germline gives CDR1 KGHDR, CDR2 SFDVKD. This CDR3 spans 14 amino acids. Trimming cost V 3 bases and J 5 bases, with 11 bases left between them. This chain's CDR3 is CATSDLSGVDTQYF. DNA for the CDR3: TGTGCCACCAGTGATCTATCAGGGGTAGATACGCAGTATTTT.

The chain joins TRBV29-1 to TRBJ2-7; 10 bases line up with TRBD1. J was trimmed by 4 bases and V by 2 bases; bases with no gene match: 11. The length of the CDR3 is 16 residues. CDR1 is SQVTM, CDR2 ANQGSEA, per germline. This chain's CDR3 is CSVEPYLPGQGYEQYF. The CDR3 DNA follows: TGCAGCGTTGAACCCTACCTTCCGGGACAGGGGTACGAGCAGTACTTC.

The J gene is TRBJ2-1, the V gene TRBV19, with D perhaps matching TRBD2 (7 bases). V dropped 3 bases and J dropped 7 bases, with 19 bases sitting between them. Germline CDR1 LNHDA, CDR2 SQIVND (reference sequence). The CDR3 is 16 amino acids. DNA of the CDR3: TGTGCCAGTAGTATGAGCTACGGGGGGCCGGGGAATGAGCAGTTCTTC. Translating gives CASSMSYGGPGNEQFF.

The chain recombines TRBV19 with TRBJ1-1; the D is unclear. CDR3 length: 14 residues. Trimming cost V 3 bases and J 0 bases, with 8 bases left between them. The V gene's germline CDR1 is LNHDA and CDR2 SQIVND (reference sequence). CDR3 nucleotide sequence: TGTGCCAGTAGTATTACGGGGATGAACACTGAAGCTTTCTTT. Translating it yields CASSITGMNTEAFF.

Regarding this clone: The junction does not match germline at one end; this may be a read error. The chain employs TRBV30 and TRBJ1-6; D is ambiguous. The CDR3 has 13 residues. The germline gives CDR1 GTSNPN, CDR2 SVGIG (reference sequence). The CDR3 protein is CAWSVQRDSPLHF. The CDR3 coding sequence is TGTGCCTGGAGTGTACAACGGGATTCCCCCCTCCACTTT.

The chain is built from TRBV7-3 and TRBJ2-7; 8 bases map to TRBD2. The length of the CDR3 is 17 residues. Germline lookup yields CDR1 SGHTA and CDR2 FQGTGA. V was pared by 5 bases and J by 1 base, with 13 bases of the junction left unmatched. The DNA of the CDR3 is TGTGCCAGCAGCCCAGCCGAGACCGGGACTAGTTCCTACGAGCAGTACTTC. Translated: CASSPAETGTSSYEQYF.

The chain has TRBV27 and TRBJ2-5, with a possible D match to TRBD2 (7 bases). Germline V CDR1 and CDR2: MNHEY, SMNVEV (reference sequence). The CDR3 is 15 amino acids. Trimming removed 2 bases from V and 5 bases from J, with 15 bases in between. This CDR3 reads CASSLMGGARETQYF. The DNA of the CDR3 is TGTGCCAGCAGTTTAATGGGGGGGGCAAGGGAGACCCAGTACTTC.

The gene calls are TRBV3-1 (or the pseudogene TRBV3-2) and TRBJ1-1, with TRBD1 matching 9 bases. Germline V gives CDR1 LGHDT, CDR2 YNNKEL (reference sequence). The V and J ends lost 5 bases and 5 bases, in that order; junction bases with no gene match: 3. This CDR3 is built from 13 residues. The CDR3 coding sequence is TGTGCCAGCAGCAAGGACAGGGGAACTGAAGCTTTCTTT. Its protein product is CASSKDRGTEAFF.

This clone came up once. The chain combines TRBV30 with TRBJ1-2; 9 bases match TRBD1. CDR1 GTSNPN and CDR2 SVGIG come from the germline V gene (reference sequence). The CDR3 has 14 amino acids. V lost 3 bases, J lost 4 bases, and 6 bases stayed unmatched. CDR3 loop: CAWSGTGMGYGYTF. The CDR3 DNA is TGTGCCTGGAGCGGGACAGGGATGGGCTATGGCTACACCTTC. The full variable domain, completed using reference TRBV30 and TRBJ1-2, is SQTIHQWPATLVQPVGSPLSLECTVEGTSNPNLYWYRQAAGRGLQLLFYSVGIGQISSEVPQNLSASRPQDRQFILSSKKLLLSDSGFYLCAWSGTGMGYGYTFGSGTRLTVV.

V usage is TRBV27 and J usage is TRBJ2-7; 8 bases are shared with TRBD1. The CDR3 extends over 15 amino acids. V dropped 5 bases and J dropped 1; count of bases not matched to a gene: 7. Germline CDR1 MNHEY, CDR2 SMNVEV (reference sequence). The CDR3 nucleotides are TGTGCCAGCAGTATTCAGGGGGCAGGGTCCTACGAGCAGTACTTC. Translating it yields CASSIQGAGSYEQYF.

The CDR3 region has the DNA TGTGCCAGCAGTTTATCAACAGGAGATACGCAGTATTTT. Translating it yields CASSLSTGDTQYF. The chain employs TRBV27 and TRBJ2-3, with D possibly being TRBD1 (5 bases). The CDR3 is 13 amino acids. Looked up from germline, CDR1 is MNHEY and CDR2 is SMNVEV (reference sequence). Deletions cut 0 bases from V and 5 bases from J, with 6 bases between.

J is TRBJ1-2 and V is TRBV5-6, with 9 bases matching TRBD1. After removal of 2 bases from V and 8 bases from J, the junction contained 7 bases not matched to a gene. The germline gives CDR1 SGHDT, CDR2 YYEEEE. The CDR3 runs 14 residues. The DNA of the CDR3 is TGTGCCAGCAGCTTACAGGGGGCAGTTCGGGGCTACACCTTC. This sequence encodes CASSLQGAVRGYTF.

This chain links TRBV2 with TRBJ1-3; TRBD1 agrees at 8 bases. Germline V gene data show CDR1 as SNHLY and CDR2 as FYNNEI. There are 14 residues in the CDR3. V lost 7 bases to trimming and J lost 4 bases; unmatched junction nucleotides: 6. CDR3 residues: CASILDRAGNTIYF. The DNA for the CDR3 is TGTGCCAGCATTCTGGACAGGGCGGGAAACACCATATATTTT.